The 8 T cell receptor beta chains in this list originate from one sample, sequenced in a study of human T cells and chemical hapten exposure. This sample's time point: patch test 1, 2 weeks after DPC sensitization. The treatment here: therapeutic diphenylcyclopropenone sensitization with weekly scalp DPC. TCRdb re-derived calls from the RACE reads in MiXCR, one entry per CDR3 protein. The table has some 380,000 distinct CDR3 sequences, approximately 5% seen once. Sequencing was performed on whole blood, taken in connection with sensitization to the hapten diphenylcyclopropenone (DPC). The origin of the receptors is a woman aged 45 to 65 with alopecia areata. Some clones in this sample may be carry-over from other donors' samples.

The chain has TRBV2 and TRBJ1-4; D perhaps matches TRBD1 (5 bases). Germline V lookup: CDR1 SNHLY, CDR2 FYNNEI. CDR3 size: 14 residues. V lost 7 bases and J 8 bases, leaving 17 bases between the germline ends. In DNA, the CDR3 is TGTGCCAGCACCCGGGGGGGATTAAAGGAAAAACTGTTTTTT. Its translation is CASTRGGLKEKLFF. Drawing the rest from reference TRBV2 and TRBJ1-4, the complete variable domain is EPEVTQTPSHQVTQMGQEVILRCVPISNHLYFYWYRQILGQKVEFLVSFYNNEISEKSEIFDDQFSVERPDGSNFTLKIRSTKLEDSAMYFCASTRGGLKEKLFFGSGTQLSVL.

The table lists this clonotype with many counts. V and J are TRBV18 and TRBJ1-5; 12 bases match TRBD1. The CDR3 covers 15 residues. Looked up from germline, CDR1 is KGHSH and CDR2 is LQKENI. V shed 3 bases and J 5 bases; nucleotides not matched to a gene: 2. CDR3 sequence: CASSPGQGAYQPQHF. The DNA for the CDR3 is TGTGCCAGCTCACCGGGACAGGGGGCTTATCAGCCCCAGCATTTT. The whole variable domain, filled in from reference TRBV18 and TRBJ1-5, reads NAGVMQNPRHLVRRRGQEARLRCSPMKGHSHVYWYRQLPEEGLKFMVYLQKENIIDESGMPKERFSAEFPKEGPSILRIQQVVRGDSAAYFCASSPGQGAYQPQHFGDGTRLSIL.

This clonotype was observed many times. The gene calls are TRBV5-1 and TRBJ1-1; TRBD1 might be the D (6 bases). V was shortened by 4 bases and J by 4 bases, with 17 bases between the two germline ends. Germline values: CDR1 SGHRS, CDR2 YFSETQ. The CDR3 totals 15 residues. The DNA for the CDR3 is TGCGCCAGCAGCGACAACGGGGGCAGAAGCACTGAAGCTTTCTTT. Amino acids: CASSDNGGRSTEAFF.

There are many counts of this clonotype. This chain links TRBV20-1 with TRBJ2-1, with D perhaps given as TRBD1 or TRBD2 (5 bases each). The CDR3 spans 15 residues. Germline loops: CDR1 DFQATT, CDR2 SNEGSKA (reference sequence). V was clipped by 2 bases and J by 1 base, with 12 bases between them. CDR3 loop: CSARTGGPSYNEQFF. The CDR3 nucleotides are TGCAGTGCTAGAACTGGGGGTCCATCCTACAATGAGCAGTTCTTC.

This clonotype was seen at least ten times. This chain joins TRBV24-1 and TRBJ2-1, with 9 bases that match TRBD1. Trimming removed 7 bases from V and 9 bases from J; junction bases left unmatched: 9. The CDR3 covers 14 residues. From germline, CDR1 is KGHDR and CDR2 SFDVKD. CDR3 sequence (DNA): TGTGCCACCAGCGCGTCCCGGGACAGGGTTGAGCAGTTCTTC. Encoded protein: CATSASRDRVEQFF.

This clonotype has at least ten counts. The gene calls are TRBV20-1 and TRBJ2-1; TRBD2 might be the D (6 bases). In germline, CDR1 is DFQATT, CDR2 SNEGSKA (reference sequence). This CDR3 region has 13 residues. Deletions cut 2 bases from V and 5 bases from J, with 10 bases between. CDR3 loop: CSARNPSDNEQFF. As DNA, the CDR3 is TGCAGTGCTAGAAACCCTAGCGACAATGAGCAGTTCTTC.

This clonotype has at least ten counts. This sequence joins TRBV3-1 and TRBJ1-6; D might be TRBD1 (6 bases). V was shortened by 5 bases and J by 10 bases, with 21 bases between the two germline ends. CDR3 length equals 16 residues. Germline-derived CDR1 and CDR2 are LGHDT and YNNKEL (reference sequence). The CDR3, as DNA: TGTGCCAGCAGCTTACAACAGGGTACGACCGGGTCACCCCTCCACTTT. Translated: CASSLQQGTTGSPLHF.

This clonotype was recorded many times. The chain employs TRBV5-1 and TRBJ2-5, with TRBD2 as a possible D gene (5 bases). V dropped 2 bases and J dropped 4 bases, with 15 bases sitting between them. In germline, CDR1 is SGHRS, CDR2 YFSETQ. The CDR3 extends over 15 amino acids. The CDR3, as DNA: TGCGCCAGCAGCTTAGGAACCGTCGAGGGAGAGACCCAGTACTTC. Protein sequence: CASSLGTVEGETQYF.